A single T cell receptor beta chain is shown here with its context. The sequenced fragment ends 3 residues before the CDR3 boundary, so the rest is inferred from the germline J gene. This sample is drawn from a study of T cells in women clearing cervical HPV infection. Study-level information: Blood came at first lesion visit for cases, post-clearance for controls.

CDR3 size: 14 residues. Germline-derived CDR1 and CDR2 are SEHNR and FQNEAQ (reference sequence). Sequencing used immunoSEQ multiplex PCR; TCRdb keeps in-frame clones, though not all of them. Its table lists 30,000 to 35,000 clones. The clonotype originates from a woman aged 18 to 75 with a cervical HPV16 infection that either progressed to CIN3+ or cleared (not recorded which). The V gene is TRBV7-9, the J gene TRBJ1-2; possibly TRBD1 for D (5 bases). Sequences were obtained from blood buffy coat. The sequenced CDR3 bases are TGTGCCAGCAGCTCTCTGGCTGGGGGGACGAGC. Amino acid sequence: CASSSLAGGTS. The whole CDR3 protein reads CASSSLAGGTSYTF.